A single sample gave rise to the 21 T cell receptor beta chains below, sequenced in a study of blood T cells in healthy people across ages. Combining a sample-barcoded 5' primer with a J-beta primer mix, a second PCR ran for about 7 to 11 cycles. In TCRdb, the 5' RACE reads were re-called with MiXCR into one record per CDR3 protein. The sample shows some 900,000 distinct CDR3 sequences, around 26% of them seen only once. The specimen was blood. The receptor source for this set is a woman of 80 years or more in good health.

This clonotype appeared a few times. The CDR3 is CASEGAGTETQYF. CDR3 bases: TGTGCCAGCGAGGGAGCAGGTACGGAGACCCAGTACTTC. The chain couples TRBV2 to TRBJ2-5, with D perhaps TRBD2 (5 bases). From germline, CDR1 is SNHLY and CDR2 FYNNEI. The ends were cut back, 8 bases at V and 5 bases at J, with 15 bases in the middle. The CDR3 is made up of 13 amino acids.

With respect to this clonotype: Just one base apart from a much larger clone, this may be a read error. V gene TRBV7-2 combines with J gene TRBJ2-1; D is unclear. The CDR3 is 14 residues long. CDR1 is SGHTA, CDR2 FQGNSA, per germline. This CDR3 reads CASTEFRANNERFF. The CDR3 DNA reads as TGTGCCAGCACTGAATTCCGGGCCAACAATGAGCGGTTCTTC.

This clonotype was seen repeatedly, ten times or more. This rearrangement joins TRBV6-4 to TRBJ2-7; 10 nucleotides agree with TRBD2. The ends lost 8 bases at V and 6 bases at J; junction bases unmatched: 13. The CDR3 spans 15 residues. Germline CDR1 reads MRHNA; CDR2 reads SNTAGT. CDR3 protein: CASHPVLAGVCEQYF. CDR3 nucleotides: TGTGCCAGCCATCCCGTGCTAGCGGGGGTTTGCGAGCAGTACTTC.

Regarding this clonotype: This may come from a read error, since a much larger clone is one base off. J is TRBJ2-1 and V is TRBV24-1, with D tentatively TRBD2 (7 bases). TRBJ2-7 matches the DNA end more closely, so the J call is doubtful. CDR3 length: 16 residues. Looked up from germline, CDR1 is KGHDR and CDR2 is SFDVKD. The CDR3 coding sequence is TGTGCCACCAGTGATTTGATGGGGGGGGGCCCCAATGAGCAGTACTTC. Translation: CATSDLMGGGPNEQYF.

This clonotype occurred many times. At one end, the junction sequence differs from germline, possibly due to a read error. The chain joins TRBV5-1 to TRBJ2-3, with D possibly matching TRBD2 (6 bases). The CDR3 loop spans 12 amino acids. The germline gives CDR1 SGHRS, CDR2 YFSETQ. In DNA form, the CDR3 reads TGTGCCAGCAGCGGAGGGACAGATACGCAGTATTTT. It specifies CASSGGTDTQYF. The complete variable domain, with remaining parts taken from reference TRBV5-1 and TRBJ2-3, reads KAGVTQTPRYLIKTRGQQVTLSCSPISGHRSVSWYQQTPGQGLQFLFEYFSETQRNKGNFPGRFSGRQFSNSRSEMNVSTLELGDSALYLCASSGGTDTQYFGPGTRLTVL.

The chain joins TRBV5-5 to TRBJ1-5, with no clear D. CDR1 and CDR2 from the germline V gene are SGHKS and YYEKEE (reference sequence). The V and J ends lost 1 base and 5 bases respectively, with 7 bases between them. This CDR3 comprises 13 residues. The CDR3 spells CASSLWADQPQHF. For the CDR3, the DNA is TGTGCCAGCAGCTTGTGGGCAGATCAGCCCCAGCATTTT. The complete variable domain, with remaining parts taken from reference TRBV5-5 and TRBJ1-5, reads DAGVTQSPTHLIKTRGQQVTLRCSPISGHKSVSWYQQVLGQGPQFIFQYYEKEERGRGNFPDRFSARQFPNYSSELNVNALLLGDSALYLCASSLWADQPQHFGDGTRLSIL.

Of note for this clonotype: At one end, the junction sequence differs from germline, possibly due to a read error. The V and J genes are TRBV6-6 and TRBJ1-1; no definite D call. The germline CDR1 and CDR2 sequences are MNHNY and SVGAGI (reference sequence). This CDR3 spans 12 amino acids. CDR3 nucleotide sequence: TGTGCCAGCTCCCAAGTGAAGACTGAAGCTTTCTTT. Its translation is CASSQVKTEAFF.

This clonotype showed up just a few times. The V gene is TRBV6-1, the J gene TRBJ1-5; a weak D match, TRBD1 (5 bases). Deletions cut 7 bases from V and 3 bases from J, with 10 bases between. The germline CDR1 and CDR2 sequences are MNHNS and SASEGT. The CDR3 totals 13 residues. CDR3 coding DNA: TGTGCCAGCAAGGAGGGGATCAATCAGCCCCAGCATTTT. As protein: CASKEGINQPQHF.

This clonotype was seen many times. The chain links TRBV5-1 to TRBJ1-2; possibly TRBD1 for D (5 bases). Germline values: CDR1 SGHRS, CDR2 YFSETQ. CDR3 size: 14 residues. V was shortened by 4 bases and J by 0 bases, with 10 bases between the two germline ends. CDR3 sequence: CASSLQDPNYGYTF. The DNA for the CDR3 is TGCGCCAGCAGCCTACAGGATCCTAACTATGGCTACACCTTC.

The gene calls are TRBV20-1 and TRBJ2-3; maybe TRBD2 (6 bases). CDR3 length: 20 amino acids. Germline CDR1 DFQATT, CDR2 SNEGSKA (reference sequence). Trimming removed 0 bases at V and 2 bases at J, with 27 bases between. CDR3: CSARDEIAEPIHTHTDTQYF. As DNA, the CDR3 is TGCAGTGCTAGAGATGAGATAGCGGAACCGATCCACACACACACAGATACGCAGTATTTT.

A note on this clonotype: A junction boundary mismatches the germline segment, possibly from a read error. V usage is TRBV5-6 and J usage is TRBJ1-2, with 9 positions matching TRBD1. Germline CDR1 is SGHDT and CDR2 is YYEEEE. The CDR3 has 17 residues. The CDR3 sequence is CASRLGRGTGSDYGYTF. The CDR3, as DNA: TGTGCCAGCAGATTGGGCCGCGGGACAGGGTCGGACTATGGCTACACCTTC.

The chain links TRBV7-2 to TRBJ2-7; 12 nucleotides line up with TRBD2. Per the germline V gene, CDR1 is SGHTA and CDR2 is FQGNSA. V shed 5 bases, J shed 4 bases, and the junction held 9 bases outside the gene matches. This CDR3 contains 16 residues. CDR3 in DNA: TGTGCCAGCAGCCCACCGAGACTAGCGGGGGAGTACGAGCAGTACTTC. Translation: CASSPPRLAGEYEQYF.

The chain couples TRBV5-1 to TRBJ2-4; 7 nucleotides agree with TRBD1. V gave up 0 bases and J gave up 13 bases; unmatched junction bases: 10. This CDR3 contains 14 residues. CDR1 is SGHRS and CDR2 is YFSETQ in the germline V gene. The CDR3 sequence is CASSLVTAQGEQYF. In DNA, the CDR3 is TGCGCCAGCAGCTTGGTGACAGCCCAGGGGGAGCAGTACTTC.

Turning to this clonotype: A read error may explain this, as a much larger clone is one base away. V usage is TRBV7-6 and J usage is TRBJ1-6; D might be TRBD1 (6 bases). The CDR3 totals 16 residues. The V gene's germline CDR1 is SGHVS and CDR2 FNYEAQ. The CDR3, as DNA: TGTGCCAGCAGCTCCGAACAGGGTGGCTATAATCCACCCCTCCACTTT. This codes for CASSSEQGGYNPPLHF. The full variable domain, its missing parts supplied by reference TRBV7-6 and TRBJ1-6, is GAGVSQSPRYKVTKRGQDVALRCDPISGHVSLYWYRQALGQGPEFLTYFNYEAQQDKSGLPNDRFSAERPEGSISTLTIQRTEQRDSAMYRCASSSEQGGYNPPLHFGNGTRLTVT.

This clonotype was picked up many times. This chain uses TRBV11-2 with TRBJ2-1, with 7 bases fitting TRBD2. CDR3 length equals 16 residues. V shed 3 bases, J shed 8 bases, and the junction held 13 bases outside the gene matches. Germline values: CDR1 SGHAT, CDR2 FQNNGV. The CDR3 protein is CASSFLRGGGRDEQFF. Written as DNA, the CDR3 is TGTGCCAGCAGCTTTCTCCGTGGCGGGGGACGGGATGAGCAGTTCTTC.

At least ten counts were recorded for this clonotype. The V gene is TRBV6-4, the J gene TRBJ2-7; TRBD1 matches 7 bases. The CDR3 is 17 residues long. Germline CDR1 reads MRHNA; CDR2 reads SNTAGT. Losses at the gene ends were 7 bases for V and 4 bases for J; bases not matched to a gene: 19. The CDR3 DNA reads TGTGCCAGCAACCCCCGGGCGACAGGGACCCCCACTTACGAGCAGTACTTC. Its translation: CASNPRATGTPTYEQYF.

This clonotype was seen many times. This chain connects TRBV27 to TRBJ2-7; 8 nucleotides align to TRBD2. The CDR3 is 13 residues long. V was pared by 6 bases and J by 6 bases, with 7 bases of the junction left unmatched. The V gene's germline CDR1 is MNHEY and CDR2 SMNVEV (reference sequence). CDR3 amino acids: CASSPTSAGEQYF. DNA of the CDR3: TGTGCCAGCAGCCCGACTAGCGCTGGCGAGCAGTACTTC.

This clonotype has ten or more counts. This chain joins TRBV25-1 and TRBJ2-5; D is ambiguous. V dropped 8 bases and J dropped 4 bases, with 11 bases sitting between them. Germline V gene sequence: CDR1 MGHDK, CDR2 SYGVNS. The CDR3 totals 12 residues. The CDR3 DNA sequence: TGTGCCAGCGGGCCGCTCGGAGAGACCCAGTACTTC. It specifies CASGPLGETQYF.

About this clonotype itself: This may stem from a read error, because a much larger clone lies one nucleotide away. V and J are TRBV29-1 and TRBJ2-7; the D is unclear. The V gene lost 0 bases and the J gene lost 2 bases, with 5 bases spanning the gap. This CDR3 spans 12 amino acids. Germline CDR1 SQVTM, CDR2 ANQGSEA. CDR3 protein: CSVEEGTYEQYF. DNA for the CDR3: TGCAGCGTTGAAGAGGGAACCTACGAGCAGTACTTC.

The chain is built from TRBV6-6 and TRBJ1-4, with a tentative D call TRBD1 (6 bases). The germline CDR1 and CDR2 sequences are MNHNY and SVGAGI (reference sequence). The CDR3 loop spans 15 amino acids. Trimming pared 6 bases from V and 0 bases from J, leaving 11 bases between. The CDR3 spells CASRRDRSTNEKLFF. The CDR3 bases are TGTGCCAGCAGAAGAGACAGGTCAACTAATGAAAAACTGTTTTTT.

This clonotype was counted many times. This chain links TRBV5-1 with TRBJ2-3; D is perhaps TRBD1 or TRBD2 (5 bases each). Deletions cut 4 bases from V and 4 bases from J, with 19 bases between. This CDR3 has 16 residues. Germline CDR1 is SGHRS and CDR2 is YFSETQ. In DNA, the CDR3 is TGCGCCAGCAGCGCCGGGACCAGAGTTTCGGCAGATACGCAGTATTTT. Its translation is CASSAGTRVSADTQYF.